The next 25 T cell receptor beta chains were all read from a single sample in a study of blood T cells in healthy people across ages. Using a J-beta primer mix together with a sample-barcoded 5' primer, a second PCR was run for roughly 6 to 12 cycles. TCRdb recomputed calls from the 5' RACE reads with MiXCR, one row per CDR3 protein. The sample contains about 1.6 million distinct CDR3 sequences, roughly 30% of which appear only once. Input material: blood. The receptors here all came from a woman in her thirties in good health.

In this sample, this clonotype turned up a few times. J is TRBJ2-1 and V is TRBV20-1, with D perhaps matching TRBD2 (5 bases). Trimming removed 7 bases at V and 7 bases at J, with 23 bases between. CDR3 length: 15 residues. Germline V CDR1 and CDR2: DFQATT, SNEGSKA (reference sequence). Written as DNA, the CDR3 is TGCAGTGTGGACCCAACCGGGATACCTTTGAATGAGCAGTTCTTC. Residues: CSVDPTGIPLNEQFF.

This rearrangement joins TRBV6-1 to TRBJ1-2; D is perhaps TRBD1 (5 bases). The germline gives CDR1 MNHNS, CDR2 SASEGT. The CDR3 is made up of 15 amino acids. V was cut by 0 bases and J by 4 bases, with 12 bases left in between. In DNA, the CDR3 is TGTGCCAGCAGTGAAGCAGCCGGGGCTGGCTATGGCTACACCTTC. This codes for CASSEAAGAGYGYTF.

The J gene is TRBJ2-5, the V gene TRBV7-9; 10 bases are a match to TRBD1. The J call could be wrong; TRBJ2-7 is a better fit for the DNA end. CDR1 is SEHNR and CDR2 is FQNEAQ in the germline V gene (reference sequence). CDR3 size: 18 residues. The CDR3 region is CASSLVNRDRGLRSEQYF. DNA of the CDR3: TGTGCCAGCAGCTTAGTGAACCGGGACAGGGGTCTTCGTAGCGAGCAGTACTTC.

This rearrangement joins TRBV9 to TRBJ1-4, with a tentative D call TRBD1 (5 bases). Trimming shortened V by 2 bases and J by 7 bases, and 12 bases separated the two germline ends. This CDR3 is built from 14 residues. Germline-derived CDR1 and CDR2 are SGDLS and YYNGEE. The CDR3 bases are TGTGCCAGCAGCGTTCCCGGGACCCCTGAAAAACTGTTTTTT. Its translation is CASSVPGTPEKLFF.

There are many counts of this clonotype. The J gene is TRBJ2-7, the V gene TRBV10-3; TRBD1 agrees at 8 bases. Germline V gives CDR1 ENHRY, CDR2 SYGVKD. V shed 5 bases, J shed 4 bases, and the junction held 7 bases outside the gene matches. This CDR3 has 14 residues. The CDR3 DNA reads as TGTGCCATCAGTCCCGGACAGGGTATATACGAGCAGTACTTC. Translation gives CAISPGQGIYEQYF.

This clonotype was counted only a few times. This rearrangement joins TRBV10-3 to TRBJ1-5; D is unresolved. The CDR3 covers 13 residues. From germline, CDR1 is ENHRY and CDR2 SYGVKD. V was shortened by 6 bases and J by 1 base, with 7 bases between the two germline ends. The CDR3: CAISPDSNQPQHF. The CDR3, as DNA: TGTGCCATCAGCCCTGACAGCAATCAGCCCCAGCATTTT.

In its sample, this clonotype was seen a few times. The chain couples TRBV21-1 to TRBJ2-7; the DNA was not compared with TRBD1, the D call given in the table. TRBV21-1 is a pseudogene locus. The CDR3 loop spans 16 amino acids. Written as DNA, the CDR3 is TGTGCCAGCGATACTCTGACAGATAACCTAGCCTACGAGCAGTACTTC. It codes for CASDTLTDNLAYEQYF.

Ten or more counts support this clonotype. The rearrangement joins TRBV5-1 to TRBJ2-1, with a possible D match to TRBD2 (6 bases). V was pared by 1 base and J by 3 bases, with 26 bases between. The CDR3 has 20 amino acids. Per germline, CDR1 SGHRS and CDR2 YFSETQ. CDR3 in amino acids: CASSLFGSEGRSSRYNEQFF. The CDR3 DNA reads as TGCGCCAGCAGCTTGTTCGGTTCGGAGGGACGATCGTCGCGCTACAATGAGCAGTTCTTC. The whole variable domain, remainder taken from reference TRBV5-1 and TRBJ2-1, is KAGVTQTPRYLIKTRGQQVTLSCSPISGHRSVSWYQQTPGQGLQFLFEYFSETQRNKGNFPGRFSGRQFSNSRSEMNVSTLELGDSALYLCASSLFGSEGRSSRYNEQFFGPGTRLTVL.

In its sample, this clonotype was seen a few times. The CDR3, as DNA: TGTGCCAGCTCCCACGAGGGCCTTACCTCCTACGAGCAGTACTTC. Protein sequence: CASSHEGLTSYEQYF. The chain couples TRBV3-1 to TRBJ2-7; D might be TRBD2 (5 bases). The V gene lost 8 bases and the J gene lost 0 bases, with 17 bases spanning the gap. Germline V CDR1 and CDR2: LGHDT, YNNKEL (reference sequence). This CDR3 spans 15 amino acids.

This clonotype appeared many times. The rearrangement joins TRBV10-3 to TRBJ2-7, with 10 bases fitting TRBD2. With V trimmed by 5 bases and J by 6 bases, 7 bases remained unmatched. The germline V gene has CDR1 ENHRY and CDR2 SYGVKD. This CDR3 comprises 14 residues. As DNA, the CDR3 is TGTGCCATCAGTTCCCGGGCTAGCGGGGGCGAGCAGTACTTC. Protein sequence: CAISSRASGGEQYF.

This chain links TRBV12-3 or TRBV12-4 with TRBJ1-1; D may be TRBD1 (5 bases). V lost 7 bases and J lost 11, with 14 bases in between. The CDR3 loop spans 11 amino acids. The CDR3, as DNA: TGTGCCAGCACCCTGGCAAGGGGCGCTTTCTTT. It codes for CASTLARGAFF.

CDR3 nucleotide sequence: TGTGCCAGCAGCTTAGGGTTTGGTTCACCCCTCCACTTT. Its translation: CASSLGFGSPLHF. V and J are TRBV7-2 and TRBJ1-6; D is uncertain. The CDR3 is 13 amino acids. V was trimmed by 1 base and J by 9 bases, leaving 7 bases between them. In germline, CDR1 is SGHTA, CDR2 FQGNSA.

V is TRBV28 and J is TRBJ2-7; tentative D call: TRBD2 (6 bases). V was trimmed by 6 bases and J by 9 bases, leaving 21 bases between them. Per germline, CDR1 MDHEN and CDR2 SYDVKM. This CDR3 comprises 14 residues. CDR3 sequence (DNA): TGTGCCAGCAGCGGGGGTAGCGAAGTACGGGGGCAGTACTTC. As protein: CASSGGSEVRGQYF.

A few counts support this clonotype. V is TRBV7-9 and J is TRBJ2-7; D is uncertain. This CDR3 is built from 16 residues. V lost 1 base, J lost 3 bases, and 16 bases lay in between. CDR1 is SEHNR, CDR2 FQNEAQ, per germline (reference sequence). This CDR3 reads CASSLVSSTPRYEQYF. Written as DNA, the CDR3 is TGTGCCAGCAGCTTAGTTTCCTCTACTCCCCGCTACGAGCAGTACTTC.

The rearrangement links TRBV4-1 to TRBJ1-2; D not resolved. The CDR3 runs 13 residues. Between the trimmed V and J ends, which lost 0 bases and 6 bases, there was a span of 8 bases. Germline assignment: CDR1 MGHRA and CDR2 YSYEKL. For the CDR3, the DNA is TGCGCCAGCAGCCAAGAAGGGCTGGATGGCTACACCTTC. It yields the protein CASSQEGLDGYTF.

As to this clonotype: One end of the junction does not line up with germline, which may come from a read error. V usage is TRBV12-3 or TRBV12-4 and J usage is TRBJ2-3, with a weak D call TRBD2 (7 bases). This CDR3 has 15 residues. CDR3: CASSLGGGRGDAQYF. The CDR3 nucleotides read TGTGCCAGCAGTTTAGGGGGGGGCCGCGGAGATGCGCAGTATTTT.

There are a few counts of this clonotype. V and J are TRBV29-1 and TRBJ1-1; D is possibly TRBD1 (6 bases). This CDR3 region has 15 residues. Germline CDR1 reads SQVTM; CDR2 reads ANQGSEA. V was trimmed by 6 bases and J by 0 bases, leaving 17 bases between them. The CDR3 region is CSVHLGGQLNTEAFF. The CDR3 DNA sequence: TGCAGCGTCCACCTGGGCGGACAGCTGAACACTGAAGCTTTCTTT.

This clonotype was detected only a few times. V gene TRBV13 combines with J gene TRBJ2-1; D could derive from TRBD1 or TRBD2 (6 bases each). CDR1 is PRHDT, CDR2 FYEKMQ, per germline (reference sequence). Deletions cut 5 bases from V and 5 bases from J, with 19 bases between. The CDR3 contains 16 residues. The CDR3 DNA sequence: TGTGCCAGCAGCACGAATCTGGGGGGCCTTAACAATGAGCAGTTCTTC. This translates into CASSTNLGGLNNEQFF.

This clonotype was picked up many times. The chain couples TRBV3-1 to TRBJ1-2; D not resolved. The CDR3 sequence is 15 residues long. Trimming left V 2 bases short and J 4 bases short, with 14 bases between. The germline V gene has CDR1 LGHDT and CDR2 YNNKEL (reference sequence). CDR3 in amino acids: CASSQTASSGYGYTF. CDR3 nucleotide sequence: TGTGCCAGCAGCCAAACCGCCTCATCCGGCTATGGCTACACCTTC.

The table lists this clonotype with many counts. V gene TRBV29-1 combines with J gene TRBJ2-7, with unresolved D. The CDR3 sequence is 13 residues long. The ends were cut back, 4 bases at V and 1 base at J, with 11 bases in the middle. CDR1 is SQVTM and CDR2 is ANQGSEA in the germline V gene. The CDR3 DNA follows: TGCAGCGTTGTCCTACCTTCGTCCTACGAGCAGTACTTC. Translating it yields CSVVLPSSYEQYF.

This clonotype was observed a few times. The rearrangement uses TRBV6-1 and TRBJ2-7; a possible D gene is TRBD1 (5 bases). The CDR3 length is 15 residues. CDR1 is MNHNS and CDR2 is SASEGT in the germline V gene. Trimming removed 0 bases from V and 3 bases from J, with 12 bases in between. In DNA form, the CDR3 reads TGTGCCAGCAGTGAAGCACAGACAGTCAGCTACGAGCAGTACTTC. This translates into CASSEAQTVSYEQYF.

This clonotype was seen more than once but under ten times. This rearrangement joins TRBV10-2 to TRBJ1-5, with D perhaps matching TRBD1 (6 bases). Trimming left V 7 bases short and J 4 bases short, with 11 bases between. The CDR3 has 13 amino acids. CDR1 and CDR2 from the germline V gene are WSHSY and SAAADI. The DNA for the CDR3 is TGCGCCAGCAAGGCAGGGGTGAATCAGCCCCAGCATTTT. Encoded protein: CASKAGVNQPQHF.

The rearrangement joins TRBV27 to TRBJ2-5, with a tentative D call TRBD2 (6 bases). The DNA end favors TRBJ2-7, so the J call may be wrong. CDR1 and CDR2 (germline): MNHEY, SMNVEV (reference sequence). This CDR3 region has 14 residues. CDR3 amino acids: CASRQRASWDEQYF. The CDR3 DNA reads as TGTGCCAGCAGACAGCGGGCCTCTTGGGACGAGCAGTACTTC.

This clonotype was seen only a few times. The V call is TRBV9, the J call TRBJ2-5; perhaps TRBD1 as D (6 bases). Looked up from germline, CDR1 is SGDLS and CDR2 is YYNGEE. The CDR3 is 16 amino acids. The V gene lost 0 bases and the J gene lost 5 bases, with 17 bases spanning the gap. In DNA form, the CDR3 reads TGTGCCAGCAGCGTAGGGGTAACAGGGAGTACGGAGACCCAGTACTTC. Protein product: CASSVGVTGSTETQYF.

The V gene is TRBV20-1, the J gene TRBJ1-2; 9 nucleotides agree with TRBD1. Per the germline V gene, CDR1 is DFQATT and CDR2 is SNEGSKA (reference sequence). J gave up 4 bases and V 5 bases, and 2 bases lay outside the gene matches. CDR3 size: 12 residues. The CDR3: CSAYRGLYGYTF. In DNA form, the CDR3 reads TGCAGTGCTTACAGGGGGCTCTATGGCTACACCTTC.